This T cell receptor (beta chain) was sequenced for a study of blood T cell repertoires in COVID-19. Study-level information: Collection of acute and convalescent COVID-19 samples took place in the United States, Italy and Spain. The analysed material was cDNA or gDNA that came from T cells, B-cell-depleted T cells, or PBMCs.

In germline, CDR1 is SNHLY, CDR2 FYNNEI. V lost 6 bases, J lost 4 bases, and 4 bases stayed unmatched. The CDR3 has 13 amino acids. The assay was immunoSEQ multiplex PCR, and TCRdb's table has in-frame clones only and misses some. The sample yields about 380,000 clones, 85% to 90% seen once. This clone was seen once. The receptor comes from a man aged 18 to 29 with active or convalescent COVID-19. The rearrangement uses TRBV2 and TRBJ1-2, with 8 bases matching TRBD1. Source material: peripheral blood. CDR3 residues: CASSGQGSYGYTF. CDR3 coding DNA: TGTGCCAGCAGCGGACAGGGATCCTATGGCTACACCTTC.